This T cell receptor (beta chain) was sequenced in a study of shared clonotypes between healthy human individuals. Several immunoSEQ plates received, in even portions, the genomic DNA of each subset. The table came from immunoSEQ multiplex PCR; TCRdb's copy has only in-frame clones and leaves some out. This repertoire shows around 1.5 million clones, 98% found once; its top ten account for 0.45%. In germline, CDR1 is KGHSH, CDR2 LQKENI. The CDR3 is made up of 17 amino acids. The sequencing input was naive CD4+ T cells sorted from blood. Stated subset: CD45RA+ positively selected. The J gene is TRBJ2-5, the V gene TRBV18, with TRBD2 identical over 11 bases. Near its end, the DNA agrees better with TRBJ2-7, so the J call may be wrong. The sequence was collected from a man younger than 40 in good health. CDR3 bases: TGTGCCAGCTCGTCACTAGCGGGAGACTCCCCTACCTACGAGCAGTACTTC. Protein product: CASSSLAGDSPTYEQYF.